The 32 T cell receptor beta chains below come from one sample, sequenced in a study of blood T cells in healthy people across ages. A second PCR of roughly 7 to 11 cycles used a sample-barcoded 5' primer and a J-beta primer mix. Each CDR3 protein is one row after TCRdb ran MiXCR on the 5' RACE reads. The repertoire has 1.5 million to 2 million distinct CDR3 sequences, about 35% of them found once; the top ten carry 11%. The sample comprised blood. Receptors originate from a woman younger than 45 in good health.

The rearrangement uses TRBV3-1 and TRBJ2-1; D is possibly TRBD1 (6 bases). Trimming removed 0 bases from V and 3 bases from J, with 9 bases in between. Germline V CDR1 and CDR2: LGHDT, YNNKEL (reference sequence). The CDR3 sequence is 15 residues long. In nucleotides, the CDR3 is TGTGCCAGCAGCCAAGATGAGGGACACTACAATGAGCAGTTCTTC. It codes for CASSQDEGHYNEQFF.

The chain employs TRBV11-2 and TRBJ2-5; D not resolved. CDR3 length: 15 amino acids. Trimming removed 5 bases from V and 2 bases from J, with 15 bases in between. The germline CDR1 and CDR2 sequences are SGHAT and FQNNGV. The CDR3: CASSPAVRQQETQYF. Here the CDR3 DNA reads TGTGCCAGCAGCCCAGCAGTCCGGCAGCAAGAGACCCAGTACTTC.

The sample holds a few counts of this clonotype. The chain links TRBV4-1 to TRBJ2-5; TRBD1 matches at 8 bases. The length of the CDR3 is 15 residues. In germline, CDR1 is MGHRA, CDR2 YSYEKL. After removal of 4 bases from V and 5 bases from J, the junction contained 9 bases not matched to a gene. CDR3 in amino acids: CASSRGEDRAETQYF. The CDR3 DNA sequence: TGCGCCAGCAGCCGGGGAGAGGACAGGGCCGAGACCCAGTACTTC.

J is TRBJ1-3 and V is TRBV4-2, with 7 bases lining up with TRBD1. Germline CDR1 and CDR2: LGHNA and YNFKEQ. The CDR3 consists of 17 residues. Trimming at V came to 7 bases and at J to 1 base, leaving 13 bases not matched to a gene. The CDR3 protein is CASTLSTGRTSGNTIYF. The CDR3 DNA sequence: TGTGCCAGCACCCTATCGACAGGGAGAACGTCTGGAAACACCATATATTTT.

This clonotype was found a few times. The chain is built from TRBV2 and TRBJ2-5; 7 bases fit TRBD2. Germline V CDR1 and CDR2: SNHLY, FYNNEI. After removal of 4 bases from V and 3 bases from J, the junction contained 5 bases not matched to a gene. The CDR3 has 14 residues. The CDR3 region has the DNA TGTGCCAGCAGTGTTTCCAGCGGGAAAGAGACCCAGTACTTC. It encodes CASSVSSGKETQYF.

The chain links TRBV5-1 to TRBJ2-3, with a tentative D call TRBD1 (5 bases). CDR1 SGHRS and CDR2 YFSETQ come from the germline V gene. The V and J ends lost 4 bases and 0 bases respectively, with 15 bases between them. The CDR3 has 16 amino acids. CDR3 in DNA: TGCGCCAGCAGCCAACCGACAGAAGCTAGCACAGATACGCAGTATTTT. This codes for CASSQPTEASTDTQYF.

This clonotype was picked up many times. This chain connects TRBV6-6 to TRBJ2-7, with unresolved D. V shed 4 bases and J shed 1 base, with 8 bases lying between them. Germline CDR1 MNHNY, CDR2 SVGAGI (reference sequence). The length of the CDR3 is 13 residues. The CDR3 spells CASSSPRSYEQYF. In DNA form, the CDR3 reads TGTGCCAGCAGTTCGCCTCGATCCTACGAGCAGTACTTC.

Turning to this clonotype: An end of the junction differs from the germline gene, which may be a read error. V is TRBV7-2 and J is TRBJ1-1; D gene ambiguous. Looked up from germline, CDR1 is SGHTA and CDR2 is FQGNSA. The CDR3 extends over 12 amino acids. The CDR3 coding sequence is TGTGTCAGCAGCTTAGTTAGGCAGAGGGCTTTCTTT. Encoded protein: CVSSLVRQRAFF.

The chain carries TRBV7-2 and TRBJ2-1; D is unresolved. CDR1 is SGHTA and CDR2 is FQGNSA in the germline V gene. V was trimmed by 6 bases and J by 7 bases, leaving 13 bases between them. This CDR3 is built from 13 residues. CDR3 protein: CASSTELYNEQFF. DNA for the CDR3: TGTGCCAGCAGTACTGAGCTATATAATGAGCAGTTCTTC.

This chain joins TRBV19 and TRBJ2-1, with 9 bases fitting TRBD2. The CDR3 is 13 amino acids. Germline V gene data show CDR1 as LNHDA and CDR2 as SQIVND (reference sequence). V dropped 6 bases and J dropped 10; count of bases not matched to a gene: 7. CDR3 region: CASSTWREGEQFF. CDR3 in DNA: TGTGCCAGTAGCACTTGGCGGGAGGGCGAGCAGTTCTTC. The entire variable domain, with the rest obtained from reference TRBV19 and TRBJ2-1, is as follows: DGGITQSPKYLFRKEGQNVTLSCEQNLNHDAMYWYRQDPGQGLRLIYYSQIVNDFQKGDIAEGYSVSREKKESFPLTVTSAQKNPTAFYLCASSTWREGEQFFGPGTRLTVL.

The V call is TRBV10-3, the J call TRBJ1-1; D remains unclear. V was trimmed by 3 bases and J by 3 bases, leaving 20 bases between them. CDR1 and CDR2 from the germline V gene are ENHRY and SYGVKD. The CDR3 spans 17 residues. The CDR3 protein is CAISDLSMRGSYTEAFF. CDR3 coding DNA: TGTGCCATCAGTGATCTGTCCATGAGAGGATCGTACACTGAAGCTTTCTTT.

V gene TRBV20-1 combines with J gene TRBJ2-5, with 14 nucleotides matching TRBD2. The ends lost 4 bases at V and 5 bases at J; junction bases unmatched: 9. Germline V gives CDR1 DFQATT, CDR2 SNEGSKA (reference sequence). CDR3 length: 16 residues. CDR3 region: CSATGLAGERSETQYF. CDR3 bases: TGCAGTGCTACGGGACTAGCGGGGGAGAGAAGTGAGACCCAGTACTTC.

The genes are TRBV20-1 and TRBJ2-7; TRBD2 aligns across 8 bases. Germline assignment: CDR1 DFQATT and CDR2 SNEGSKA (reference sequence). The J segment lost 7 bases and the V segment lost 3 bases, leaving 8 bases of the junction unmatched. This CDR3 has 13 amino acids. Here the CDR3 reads CSARLSGSGEQYF. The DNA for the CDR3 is TGCAGTGCTAGGTTGAGCGGGAGTGGAGAGCAGTACTTC.

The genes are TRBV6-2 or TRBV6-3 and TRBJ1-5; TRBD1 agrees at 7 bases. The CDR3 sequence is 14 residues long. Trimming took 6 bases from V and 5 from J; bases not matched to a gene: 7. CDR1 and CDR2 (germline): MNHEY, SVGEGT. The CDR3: CASSPGQPYQPQHF. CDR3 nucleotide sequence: TGTGCCAGCAGCCCGGGACAGCCATATCAGCCCCAGCATTTT.

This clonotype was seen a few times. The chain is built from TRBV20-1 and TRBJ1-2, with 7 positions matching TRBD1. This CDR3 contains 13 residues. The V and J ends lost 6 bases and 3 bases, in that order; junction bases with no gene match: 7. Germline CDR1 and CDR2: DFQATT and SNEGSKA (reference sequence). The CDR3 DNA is TGCAGTGCAGAACCGGGACAGTACTATGGCTACACCTTC. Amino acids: CSAEPGQYYGYTF.

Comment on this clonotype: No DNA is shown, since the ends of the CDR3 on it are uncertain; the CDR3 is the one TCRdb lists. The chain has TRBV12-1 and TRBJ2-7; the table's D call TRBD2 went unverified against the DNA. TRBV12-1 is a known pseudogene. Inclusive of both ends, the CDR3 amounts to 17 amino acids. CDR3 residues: CASSFFGSGSYSYEQYF.

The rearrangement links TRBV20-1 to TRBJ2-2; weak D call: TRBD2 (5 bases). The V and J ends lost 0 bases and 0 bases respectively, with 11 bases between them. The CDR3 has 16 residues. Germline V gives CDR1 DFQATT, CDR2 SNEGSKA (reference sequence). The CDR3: CSARELGGSNTGELFF. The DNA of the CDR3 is TGCAGTGCTAGAGAGTTGGGCGGGTCGAACACCGGGGAGCTGTTTTTT.

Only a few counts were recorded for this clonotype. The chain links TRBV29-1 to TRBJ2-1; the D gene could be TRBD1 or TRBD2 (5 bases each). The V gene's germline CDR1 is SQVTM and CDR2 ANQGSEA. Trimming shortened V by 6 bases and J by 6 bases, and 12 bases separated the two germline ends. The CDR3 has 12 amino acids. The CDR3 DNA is TGCAGCGTCCAAGGGACCCCCAATGAGCAGTTCTTC. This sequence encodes CSVQGTPNEQFF.

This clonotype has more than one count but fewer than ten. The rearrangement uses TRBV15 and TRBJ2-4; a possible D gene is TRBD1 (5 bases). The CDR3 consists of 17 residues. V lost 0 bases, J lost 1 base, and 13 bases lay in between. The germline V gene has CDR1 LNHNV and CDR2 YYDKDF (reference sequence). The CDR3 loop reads CATSREDTLGAKNIQYF. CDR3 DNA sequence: TGTGCCACCAGCAGAGAGGACACGCTCGGGGCCAAAAACATTCAGTACTTC.

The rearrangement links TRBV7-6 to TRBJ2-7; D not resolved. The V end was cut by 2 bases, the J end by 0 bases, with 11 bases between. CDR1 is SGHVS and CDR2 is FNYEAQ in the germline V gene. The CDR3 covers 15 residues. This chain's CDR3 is CASSLFDPNSYEQYF. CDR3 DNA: TGTGCCAGCAGCTTATTTGACCCAAACTCCTACGAGCAGTACTTC.

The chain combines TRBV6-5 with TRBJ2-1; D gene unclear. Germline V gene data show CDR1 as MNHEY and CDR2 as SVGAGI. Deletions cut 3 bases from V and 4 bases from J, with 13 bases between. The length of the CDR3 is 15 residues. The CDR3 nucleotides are TGTGCCAGCAGTTATACGGCTATGGCATACAATGAGCAGTTCTTC. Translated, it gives CASSYTAMAYNEQFF.

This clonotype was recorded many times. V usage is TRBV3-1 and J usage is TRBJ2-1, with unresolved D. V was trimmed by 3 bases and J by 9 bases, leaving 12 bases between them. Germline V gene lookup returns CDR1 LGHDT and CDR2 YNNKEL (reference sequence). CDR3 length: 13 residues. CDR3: CASSHLGGGEQFF. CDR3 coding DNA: TGTGCCAGCAGCCATCTTGGTGGTGGTGAGCAGTTCTTC.

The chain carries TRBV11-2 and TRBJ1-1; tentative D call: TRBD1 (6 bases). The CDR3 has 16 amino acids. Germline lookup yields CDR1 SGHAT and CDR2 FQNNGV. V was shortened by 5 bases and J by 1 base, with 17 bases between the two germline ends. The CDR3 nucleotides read TGTGCCAGCAGCCCTGGACAGACCTTTAGGAACACTGAAGCTTTCTTT. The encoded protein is CASSPGQTFRNTEAFF.

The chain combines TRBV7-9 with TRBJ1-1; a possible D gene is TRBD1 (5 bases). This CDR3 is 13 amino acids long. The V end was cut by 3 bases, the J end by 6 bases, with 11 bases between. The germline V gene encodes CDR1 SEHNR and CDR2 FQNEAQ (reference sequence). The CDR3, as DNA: TGTGCCAGCAGCTTTTGGGGCAACGCTGAAGCTTTCTTT. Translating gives CASSFWGNAEAFF.

CDR3 amino acids: CSARKQPTQYF. CDR3 nucleotides: TGCAGTGCTAGAAAACAGCCGACCCAGTACTTC. V and J are TRBV20-1 and TRBJ2-5; no reliable D call. The CDR3 covers 11 residues. Germline values: CDR1 DFQATT, CDR2 SNEGSKA (reference sequence). The V and J ends lost 2 bases and 7 bases respectively, with 8 bases between them.

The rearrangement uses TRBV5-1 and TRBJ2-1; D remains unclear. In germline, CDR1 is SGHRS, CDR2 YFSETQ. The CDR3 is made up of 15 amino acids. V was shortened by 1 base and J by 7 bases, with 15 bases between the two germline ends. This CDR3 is CASSLWGRQANEQFF. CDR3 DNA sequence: TGCGCCAGCAGCTTGTGGGGTCGGCAAGCGAATGAGCAGTTCTTC.

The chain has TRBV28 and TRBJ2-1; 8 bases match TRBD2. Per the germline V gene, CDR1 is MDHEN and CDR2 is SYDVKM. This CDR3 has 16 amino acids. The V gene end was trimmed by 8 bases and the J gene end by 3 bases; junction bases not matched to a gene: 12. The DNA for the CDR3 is TGTGCCAGCTCCGGGGGGGTGAGGGTTAACTACAATGAGCAGTTCTTC. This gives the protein CASSGGVRVNYNEQFF. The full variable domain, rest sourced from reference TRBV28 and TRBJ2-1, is DVKVTQSSRYLVKRTGEKVFLECVQDMDHENMFWYRQDPGLGLRLIYFSYDVKMKEKGDIPEGYSVSREKKERFSLILESASTNQTSMYLCASSGGVRVNYNEQFFGPGTRLTVL.

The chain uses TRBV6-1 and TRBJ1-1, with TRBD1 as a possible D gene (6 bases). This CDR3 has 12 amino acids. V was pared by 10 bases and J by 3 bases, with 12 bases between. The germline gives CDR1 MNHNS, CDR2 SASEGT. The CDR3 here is CAISQGYTEAFF. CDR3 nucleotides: TGTGCCATATCGCAGGGGTACACTGAAGCTTTCTTT.

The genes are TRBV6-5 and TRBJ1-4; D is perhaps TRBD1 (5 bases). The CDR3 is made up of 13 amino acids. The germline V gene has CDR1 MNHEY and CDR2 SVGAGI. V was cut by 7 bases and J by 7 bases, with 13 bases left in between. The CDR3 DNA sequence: TGTGCCAGCACCTCGGTAACAGGTGAAAAACTGTTTTTT. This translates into CASTSVTGEKLFF.

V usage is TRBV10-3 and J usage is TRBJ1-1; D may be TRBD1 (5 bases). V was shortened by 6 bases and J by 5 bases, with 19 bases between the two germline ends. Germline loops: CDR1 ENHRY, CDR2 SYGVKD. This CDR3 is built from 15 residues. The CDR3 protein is CAIRGPGTGKTEAFF. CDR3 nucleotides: TGTGCCATCAGGGGGCCCGGGACTGGGAAAACTGAAGCTTTCTTT.

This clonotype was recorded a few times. CDR3 in DNA: TGTGCCAGCAGTTTAATAGACAGGCCATACGCAGATACGCAGTATTTT. This encodes CASSLIDRPYADTQYF. V and J are TRBV28 and TRBJ2-3, with D perhaps matching TRBD1 (6 bases). The CDR3 extends over 16 amino acids. Trimming removed 2 bases from V and 4 bases from J, with 16 bases in between. Germline CDR1 and CDR2: MDHEN and SYDVKM.

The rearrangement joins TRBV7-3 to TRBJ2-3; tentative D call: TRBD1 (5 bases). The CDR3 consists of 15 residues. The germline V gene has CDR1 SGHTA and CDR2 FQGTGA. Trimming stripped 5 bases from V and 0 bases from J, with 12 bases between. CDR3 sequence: CASSPHSGSTDTQYF. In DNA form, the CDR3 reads TGTGCCAGCAGCCCCCACTCAGGGAGCACAGATACGCAGTATTTT.